This is a list of T cell receptor beta chains from one sample in a study of T-cell memory formation after mild COVID-19. TCRdb fed the 5' RACE reads into MiXCR, producing one record per CDR3 protein. The profile covers under 350,000 distinct CDR3 sequences, with around 15% appearing a single time and 22% taken by the ten largest. Specimen: PBMCs or a T cell subset sorted from them (not recorded which). The source of these receptors is a man in his late teens or twenties who had mild COVID-19 (a few samples of this study predate the infection). Cell type and time point are not known. The CDR3 runs from the conserved cysteine through the conserved F or W. A D gene is named only where the DNA matches it firmly. The size entry is marked missing in some rows and otherwise reads once, few, many or a size class.

clone_size: NA; j_call: TRBJ2-5; d_call: NA; cdr3_length: 14; v_call: TRBV20-1; cdr3_nt: TGCAGTGCTAGGGATGGGGGATGGGGGGAGACCCAGTACTTC; cdr3_aa: CSARDGGWGETQYF
clone_size: many; j_call: TRBJ2-3; d_call: TRBD2; cdr3_length: 15; v_call: TRBV7-9; cdr3_nt: TGTGCCAGCAGCTTGGGGACTAGCGGGACAGATACGCAGTATTTT; cdr3_aa: CASSLGTSGTDTQYF
clone_size: NA; j_call: TRBJ1-2; d_call: NA; cdr3_length: 11; v_call: TRBV4-2; cdr3_nt: TGTGCCAGCAGCCAAGATCGCGGCTACACCTTC; cdr3_aa: CASSQDRGYTF
clone_size: NA; j_call: TRBJ2-5; d_call: NA; cdr3_length: 13; v_call: TRBV5-1; cdr3_nt: TGCGCCAGCAGCTTGGGGTTTGGCGTAGGCCAGTACTTC; cdr3_aa: CASSLGFGVGQYF
clone_size: NA; j_call: TRBJ1-2; d_call: NA; cdr3_length: 16; v_call: TRBV4-3; cdr3_nt: TGCGCCAGCAGCCAAGAACCGGCCGGGCCATCCTATGGCTACACCTTC; cdr3_aa: CASSQEPAGPSYGYTF
clone_size: NA; j_call: TRBJ2-5; d_call: NA; cdr3_length: 15; v_call: TRBV5-1; cdr3_nt: TGCGCCAGCAGCTTGGCGGGCAGGGCCCAAGAGACCCAGTACTTC; cdr3_aa: CASSLAGRAQETQYF
clone_size: few; j_call: TRBJ2-2; d_call: TRBD1; cdr3_length: 16; v_call: TRBV23-1; cdr3_nt: TGCGCCAGCAGTCTTCGGTACCAGGGGGCCTCCGGGGAGCTGTTTTTT; cdr3_aa: CASSLRYQGASGELFF
clone_size: NA; j_call: TRBJ2-2; d_call: NA; cdr3_length: 16; v_call: TRBV20-1; cdr3_nt: TGCAGTGCTAGAGCGGCCGATCCGCACCCACTCGGGGAGCTGTTTTTT; cdr3_aa: CSARAADPHPLGELFF
clone_size: few; j_call: TRBJ1-5; d_call: TRBD1; cdr3_length: 16; v_call: TRBV27; cdr3_nt: TGTGCCAGCAGCCAGAGACAGGGGTATAGCAATCAGCCCCAGCATTTT; cdr3_aa: CASSQRQGYSNQPQHF
clone_size: few; j_call: TRBJ2-7; d_call: NA; cdr3_length: 12; v_call: TRBV7-9; cdr3_nt: TGTGCCAGCAGCTACGTCACCTACGAGCAGTACTTC; cdr3_aa: CASSYVTYEQYF
clone_size: NA; j_call: TRBJ1-5; d_call: TRBD1; cdr3_length: 17; v_call: TRBV7-9; cdr3_nt: TGTGCCAGCAGCTTGGACGGGACAGGGAATAAGGATCAGCCCCAGCATTTT; cdr3_aa: CASSLDGTGNKDQPQHF
clone_size: NA; j_call: TRBJ1-5; d_call: NA; cdr3_length: 17; v_call: TRBV4-1; cdr3_nt: TGCGCCAGCAGCCGGGCCAATAGTGATATAAGTTATCAGCCCCAGCATTTT; cdr3_aa: CASSRANSDISYQPQHF
clone_size: NA; j_call: TRBJ2-7; d_call: NA; cdr3_length: 15; v_call: TRBV12-3/TRBV12-4; cdr3_nt: TGTGCCAGCAGTCCCCGGGACGGTCTTTTTCACGAGCAGTACTTC; cdr3_aa: CASSPRDGLFHEQYF
clone_size: NA; j_call: TRBJ2-5; d_call: NA; cdr3_length: 15; v_call: TRBV7-2; cdr3_nt: TGTGCCAGCAGCTTAAAACGGGCCCCGAGAGAGACCCAGTACTTC; cdr3_aa: CASSLKRAPRETQYF
clone_size: few; j_call: TRBJ2-1; d_call: TRBD2; cdr3_length: 14; v_call: TRBV12-3/TRBV12-4; cdr3_nt: TGTGCCAGCAGCCCCACAGGACTAGTCTCTGAGCAGTTCTTC; cdr3_aa: CASSPTGLVSEQFF
clone_size: few; j_call: TRBJ2-7; d_call: TRBD1; cdr3_length: 11; v_call: TRBV5-1; cdr3_nt: TGCGCCAGTACAGGGGTCGACGAGCAGTACTTC; cdr3_aa: CASTGVDEQYF